The 23 T cell receptor beta chains listed next were all sequenced from one sample in a study of blood T cells in healthy people across ages. A second about 7 to 11 cycle PCR used barcoded and J-beta primers. TCRdb re-derived calls from the 5' RACE reads in MiXCR, one entry per CDR3 protein. The sample lists hundreds of thousands of distinct CDR3 sequences, around 38% occurring once. Sequencing was carried out using blood. These receptors came from a man of 80 years or more in good health.

This clonotype was counted only a few times. This chain links TRBV7-9 with TRBJ2-1, with no clear D. V lost 0 bases to trimming and J lost 0 bases, with 9 bases between them. The length of the CDR3 is 16 residues. CDR1 is SEHNR, CDR2 FQNEAQ, per germline (reference sequence). The CDR3 DNA sequence: TGTGCCAGCAGCTTAGCGCTGACAAGCTCCTACAATGAGCAGTTCTTC. The encoded protein is CASSLALTSSYNEQFF.

There are a few counts of this clonotype. The rearrangement joins TRBV12-3 or TRBV12-4 to TRBJ2-3, with 12 bases aligning to TRBD1. J gave up 10 bases and V 4 bases, and 9 bases lay outside the gene matches. This CDR3 contains 15 residues. Here the CDR3 reads CASSSRDRGPGAQYF. In nucleotides, the CDR3 is TGTGCCAGCAGTTCCCGGGACAGGGGGCCCGGGGCGCAGTATTTT.

The chain couples TRBV6-1 to TRBJ1-2; TRBD1 matches 11 bases. After removal of 0 bases from V and 8 bases from J, the junction contained 5 bases not matched to a gene. This CDR3 is built from 15 residues. CDR1 is MNHNS and CDR2 is SASEGT in the germline V gene. The CDR3 nucleotides read TGTGCCAGCAGTGAAGCAGGACAGGGGGCTTTCGGCTACACCTTC. This translates into CASSEAGQGAFGYTF.

This clonotype was detected only a few times. The chain has TRBV11-2 and TRBJ2-5; the match to TRBD1 covers 8 bases. The length of the CDR3 is 16 residues. J gave up 6 bases and V 3 bases, and 12 bases lay outside the gene matches. Germline V gives CDR1 SGHAT, CDR2 FQNNGV. The DNA of the CDR3 is TGTGCCAGCAGCTTTTTCCAAGGACAGGGCACGAAGACCCAGTACTTC. It translates to CASSFFQGQGTKTQYF. Based on the CDR3 plus reference TRBV11-2 and TRBJ2-5, the full variable domain is EAGVAQSPRYKIIEKRQSVAFWCNPISGHATLYWYQQILGQGPKLLIQFQNNGVVDDSQLPKDRFSAERLKGVDSTLKIQPAKLEDSAVYLCASSFFQGQGTKTQYFGPGTRLLVL.

This clonotype was counted many times. The chain combines TRBV7-2 with TRBJ2-3; D is undetermined. Deletions cut 1 base from V and 2 bases from J, with 4 bases between. The CDR3 length is 13 residues. The V gene's germline CDR1 is SGHTA and CDR2 FQGNSA. CDR3 in amino acids: CASSLVYTDTQYF. The DNA of the CDR3 is TGTGCCAGCAGCTTAGTCTACACAGATACGCAGTATTTT.

This clonotype came up a few times. The rearrangement links TRBV4-1 to TRBJ2-1; the match to TRBD1 covers 8 bases. Germline CDR1 and CDR2: MGHRA and YSYEKL. This CDR3 region has 15 residues. The trim removed 4 bases at V and 2 bases at J, leaving 4 bases unmatched. This chain's CDR3 is CASSPQGATYNEQFF. The CDR3 nucleotides read TGCGCCAGCAGCCCTCAGGGGGCTACCTACAATGAGCAGTTCTTC.

This clonotype came up a few times. V gene TRBV10-2 combines with J gene TRBJ2-4; 7 positions match TRBD1. After removal of 0 bases from V and 13 bases from J, the junction contained 18 bases not matched to a gene. The CDR3 runs to 17 residues. Germline-derived CDR1 and CDR2 are WSHSY and SAAADI. The CDR3 region has the DNA TGCGCCAGCAGTGAGTCGACAGGGACCGGGCGAACGTGGGAGCAGTACTTC. Its protein product is CASSESTGTGRTWEQYF.

This clonotype was counted only a few times. The chain has TRBV12-3 or TRBV12-4 and TRBJ2-5; 9 bases map to TRBD1. Germline trimming cut 5 bases from V and 2 bases from J; bases unmatched to any gene: 6. The CDR3 length is 15 residues. In DNA, the CDR3 is TGTGCCAGCAGTCAGGGACAGGGCTTACAAGAGACCCAGTACTTC. It encodes CASSQGQGLQETQYF.

The chain uses TRBV14 and TRBJ2-7; 8 positions agree with TRBD2. The V and J ends lost 8 bases and 5 bases, in that order; junction bases with no gene match: 5. The germline V gene has CDR1 SGHDN and CDR2 FVKESK. The CDR3 consists of 12 residues. In nucleotides, the CDR3 is TGTGCCAGCGGGACTAGATGGCACGAGCAGTACTTC. This encodes CASGTRWHEQYF.

J is TRBJ2-1 and V is TRBV15; 7 nucleotides align to TRBD2. CDR3 length: 14 amino acids. The germline gives CDR1 LNHNV, CDR2 YYDKDF (reference sequence). V trimming: 8 bases; J trimming: 8 bases; junction bases outside the gene matches: 12. CDR3 nucleotides: TGTGCCACCGGTTCGGGGGAGGGCCTGGATGAGCAGTTCTTC. It codes for CATGSGEGLDEQFF.

In regard to this clonotype: Mismatch with germline at one junction end may stem from a read error. This chain's CDR3 is CASRRDLSNYGYTF. CDR3 bases: TGTGCCAGCAGACGGGACTTATCTAACTATGGTTACACCTTC. This chain links TRBV6-2 or TRBV6-3 with TRBJ1-2, with D possibly matching TRBD1 (5 bases). Germline lookup yields CDR1 MNHEY and CDR2 SVGEGT. This CDR3 region has 14 residues.

This clonotype came up a few times. The V and J genes are TRBV4-2 and TRBJ2-7, with TRBD2 identical over 8 bases. J was trimmed by 2 bases and V by 0 bases; bases with no gene match: 9. Germline CDR1 and CDR2: LGHNA and YNFKEQ. This CDR3 comprises 17 residues. The CDR3 region is CASSQEGRGDIPYEQYF. CDR3 nucleotide sequence: TGTGCCAGCAGCCAAGAAGGGCGGGGGGACATTCCCTACGAGCAGTACTTC.

DNA of the CDR3: TGCGCCAGCAGCGGCGGACTAGCGCGATTCAACAATGAGCAGTTCTTC. Encoded protein: CASSGGLARFNNEQFF. The rearrangement uses TRBV5-1 and TRBJ2-1, with 9 positions matching TRBD2. The CDR3 length is 16 residues. Per germline, CDR1 SGHRS and CDR2 YFSETQ. The junction had 10 bases not matched to a gene; V was cut back by 4 bases and J by 5 bases.

The chain couples TRBV5-6 to TRBJ1-5, with 7 positions matching TRBD1. CDR1 SGHDT and CDR2 YYEEEE come from the germline V gene. Germline trimming cut 2 bases from V and 5 bases from J; bases unmatched to any gene: 1. The CDR3 extends over 13 amino acids. This CDR3 reads CASSFTGDQPQHF. CDR3 in DNA: TGTGCCAGCAGCTTTACAGGGGATCAGCCCCAGCATTTT.

This rearrangement joins TRBV20-1 to TRBJ2-7; D uncertain. The CDR3 has 15 residues. V gave up 5 bases and J gave up 2 bases, with 19 bases separating them. The germline gives CDR1 DFQATT, CDR2 SNEGSKA (reference sequence). The CDR3 DNA is TGCAGTGCTCTGAATCCTCGTACAAAAACCTACGAGCAGTACTTC. It specifies CSALNPRTKTYEQYF.

In nucleotides, the CDR3 is TGCGCCAGCAGCCCCCGGGGACATAACTATGGCTACACCTTC. This gives the protein CASSPRGHNYGYTF. J is TRBJ1-2 and V is TRBV4-3, with a tentative D call TRBD1 (6 bases). Germline V gene sequence: CDR1 LGHNA, CDR2 YSLEER. Deletions cut 4 bases from V and 1 base from J, with 10 bases between. This CDR3 has 14 amino acids.

The V gene is TRBV4-1, the J gene TRBJ2-1, with D unclear. CDR3 length: 17 amino acids. Trimming took 0 bases from V and 1 from J, leaving 13 bases between them. The germline CDR1 and CDR2 sequences are MGHRA and YSYEKL. As DNA, the CDR3 is TGCGCCAGCAGCCAAGATCTAATGGTATCGTCCTACAATGAGCAGTTCTTC. Protein sequence: CASSQDLMVSSYNEQFF.

This clonotype showed up many times. The J gene is TRBJ1-4, the V gene TRBV7-9, with D hard to call. Germline-derived CDR1 and CDR2 are SEHNR and FQNEAQ (reference sequence). CDR3 length: 16 amino acids. V was trimmed by 0 bases and J by 4 bases, leaving 12 bases between them. This CDR3 reads CASSLAQAAYNEKLFF. CDR3 in DNA: TGTGCCAGCAGCTTAGCCCAAGCAGCCTATAATGAAAAACTGTTTTTT.

This sequence joins TRBV6-2 or TRBV6-3 and TRBJ2-7, with 8 bases matching TRBD1. CDR1 and CDR2 (germline): MNHEY, SVGEGT. The trim removed 6 bases at V and 7 bases at J, leaving 11 bases unmatched. This CDR3 spans 14 amino acids. In DNA, the CDR3 is TGTGCCAGCAGCCGCGGACAGGGCCCCTTGGAGCAGTACTTC. Its translation is CASSRGQGPLEQYF.

The rearrangement joins TRBV4-3 to TRBJ2-7; maybe TRBD1 (6 bases). The CDR3 runs 17 residues. The V gene lost 0 bases and the J gene lost 7 bases, with 22 bases spanning the gap. The germline V gene encodes CDR1 LGHNA and CDR2 YSLEER. The CDR3 region is CASSQDRGRGSYNEQYF. CDR3 in DNA: TGCGCCAGCAGCCAAGATAGGGGCAGGGGTTCCTACAATGAGCAGTACTTC.

The chain has TRBV3-1 and TRBJ2-7; TRBD2 is a possible D gene (6 bases). The DNA end is a closer match to TRBJ2-5, so the J assignment may be wrong. The CDR3 totals 20 residues. Germline V gene data show CDR1 as LGHDT and CDR2 as YNNKEL (reference sequence). CDR3 sequence reads: CASSQDPSGAKDSNEETQYF. The CDR3 DNA reads TGTGCCAGCAGCCAAGATCCCTCGGGAGCCAAGGATTCCAACGAGGAGACCCAGTACTTC.

This clonotype came up a few times. The chain links TRBV4-3 to TRBJ2-3, with 13 bases fitting TRBD2. V lost 4 bases to trimming and J lost 0 bases; unmatched junction nucleotides: 4. The CDR3 runs to 17 residues. CDR1 and CDR2 from the germline V gene are LGHNA and YSLEER. CDR3 DNA: TGCGCCAGCAGCCCCAGGACTAGCGGGAGCAGCACAGATACGCAGTATTTT. Protein sequence: CASSPRTSGSSTDTQYF.

This clonotype was observed a handful of times. The chain has TRBV2 and TRBJ1-1; D is unresolved. Trimming took 7 bases from V and 0 from J, leaving 12 bases between them. The CDR3 is 14 residues long. Germline loops: CDR1 SNHLY, CDR2 FYNNEI. CDR3 DNA: TGTGCCAGCACGGCAGAGGCGGTGAACACTGAAGCTTTCTTT. Its translation: CASTAEAVNTEAFF.